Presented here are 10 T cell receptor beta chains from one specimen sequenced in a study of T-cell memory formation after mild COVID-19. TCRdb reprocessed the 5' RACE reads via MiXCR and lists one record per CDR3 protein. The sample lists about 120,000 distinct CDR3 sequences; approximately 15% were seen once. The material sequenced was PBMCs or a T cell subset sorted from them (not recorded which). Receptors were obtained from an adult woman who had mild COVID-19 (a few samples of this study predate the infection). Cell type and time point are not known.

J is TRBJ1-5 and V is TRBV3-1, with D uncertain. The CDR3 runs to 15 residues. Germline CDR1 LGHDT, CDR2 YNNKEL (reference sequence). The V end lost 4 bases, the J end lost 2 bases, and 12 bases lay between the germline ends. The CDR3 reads CASSLQGSGNQPQHF. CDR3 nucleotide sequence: TGTGCCAGCAGCCTCCAAGGGTCGGGCAATCAGCCCCAGCATTTT.

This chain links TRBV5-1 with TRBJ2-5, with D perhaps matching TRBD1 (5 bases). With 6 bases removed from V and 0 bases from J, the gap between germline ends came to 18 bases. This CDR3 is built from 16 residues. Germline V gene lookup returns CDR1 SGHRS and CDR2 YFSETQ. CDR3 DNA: TGCGCCAGCAAGTTCACGCCAGGGAAGTACCAAGAGACCCAGTACTTC. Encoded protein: CASKFTPGKYQETQYF.

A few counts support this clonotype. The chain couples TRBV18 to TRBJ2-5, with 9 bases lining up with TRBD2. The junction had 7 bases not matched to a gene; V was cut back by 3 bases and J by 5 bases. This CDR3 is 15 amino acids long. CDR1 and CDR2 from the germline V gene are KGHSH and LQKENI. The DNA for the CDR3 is TGTGCCAGCTCACCCAACCAAGGACTAGCGGAGACCCAGTACTTC. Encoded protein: CASSPNQGLAETQYF.

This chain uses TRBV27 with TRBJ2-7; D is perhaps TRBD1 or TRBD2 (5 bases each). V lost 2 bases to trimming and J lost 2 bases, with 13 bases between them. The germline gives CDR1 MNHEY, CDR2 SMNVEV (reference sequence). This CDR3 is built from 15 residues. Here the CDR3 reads CASSLLRDPPYEQYF. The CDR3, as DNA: TGTGCCAGCAGTTTACTGAGGGACCCCCCCTACGAGCAGTACTTC.

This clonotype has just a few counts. The CDR3 protein is CASYSTPGQGAYEQYF. The CDR3 nucleotides read TGTGCCAGCTACTCGACGCCGGGACAGGGGGCCTACGAGCAGTACTTC. The V and J genes are TRBV28 and TRBJ2-7; the match to TRBD1 covers 11 bases. Germline CDR1 MDHEN, CDR2 SYDVKM. The CDR3 consists of 16 residues. V gave up 8 bases and J gave up 2 bases; unmatched junction bases: 11.

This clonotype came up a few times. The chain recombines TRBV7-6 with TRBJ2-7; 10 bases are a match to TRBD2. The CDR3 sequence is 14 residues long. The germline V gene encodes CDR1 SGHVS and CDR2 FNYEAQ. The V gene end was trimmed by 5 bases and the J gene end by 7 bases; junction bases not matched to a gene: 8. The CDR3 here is CASSANLAGAEQYF. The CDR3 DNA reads TGTGCCAGCAGCGCCAACCTAGCGGGAGCTGAGCAGTACTTC. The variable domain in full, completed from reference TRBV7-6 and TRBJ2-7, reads GAGVSQSPRYKVTKRGQDVALRCDPISGHVSLYWYRQALGQGPEFLTYFNYEAQQDKSGLPNDRFSAERPEGSISTLTIQRTEQRDSAMYRCASSANLAGAEQYFGPGTRLTVT.

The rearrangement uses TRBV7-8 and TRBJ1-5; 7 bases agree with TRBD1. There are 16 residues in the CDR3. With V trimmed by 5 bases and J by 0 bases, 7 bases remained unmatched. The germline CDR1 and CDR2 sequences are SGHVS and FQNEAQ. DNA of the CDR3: TGTGCCAGCAGCGGATACCGGGACAGTAGCAATCAGCCCCAGCATTTT. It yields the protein CASSGYRDSSNQPQHF.

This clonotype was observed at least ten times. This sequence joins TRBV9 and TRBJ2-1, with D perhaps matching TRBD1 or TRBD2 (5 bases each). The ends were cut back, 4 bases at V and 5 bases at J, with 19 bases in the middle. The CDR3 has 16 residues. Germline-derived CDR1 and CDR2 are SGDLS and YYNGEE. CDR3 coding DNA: TGTGCCAGCAGCCCCCGTATGGGGGACCCAAACAATGAGCAGTTCTTC. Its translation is CASSPRMGDPNNEQFF.

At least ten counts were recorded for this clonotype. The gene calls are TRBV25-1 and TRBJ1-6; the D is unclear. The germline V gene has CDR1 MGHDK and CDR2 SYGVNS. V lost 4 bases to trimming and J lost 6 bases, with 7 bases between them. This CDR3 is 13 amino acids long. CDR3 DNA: TGTGCCAGCAGTGTCAGCACTAATTCACCCCTCCACTTT. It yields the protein CASSVSTNSPLHF.

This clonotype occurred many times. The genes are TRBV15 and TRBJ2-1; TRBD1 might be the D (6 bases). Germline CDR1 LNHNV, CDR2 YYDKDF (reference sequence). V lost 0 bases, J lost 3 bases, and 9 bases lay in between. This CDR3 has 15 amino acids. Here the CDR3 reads CATSRDPGVYNEQFF. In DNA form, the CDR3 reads TGTGCCACCAGCAGAGACCCAGGGGTCTACAATGAGCAGTTCTTC. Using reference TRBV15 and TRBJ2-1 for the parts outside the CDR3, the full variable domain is DAMVIQNPRYQVTQFGKPVTLSCSQTLNHNVMYWYQQKSSQAPKLLFHYYDKDFNNEADTPDNFQSRRPNTSFCFLDIRSPGLGDTAMYLCATSRDPGVYNEQFFGPGTRLTVL.